The subject of this entry is one T cell receptor (beta chain). Its antigen is unknown. The sample comes from a study of T cell responses to AZD1222 COVID-19 vaccine. Overall study context: Samples with a second dose at about 4 or about 12 weeks were pooled together. General observations from the study: White British people made up most donors, females outnumbered males, and clonal diversity was possibly underestimated. A rise in Spike-specific TCR breadth and depth followed two AZD1222 doses.

Germline assignment: CDR1 SNHLY and CDR2 FYNNEI. The CDR3 extends over 13 amino acids. V was shortened by 9 bases and J by 3 bases, with 14 bases between the two germline ends. Using immunoSEQ multiplex PCR, the repertoire was profiled, and TCRdb retains in-frame clones only, with some absent. This sample has approximately 180,000 clones, with roughly 92% found just once. The sample in question was peripheral blood, obtained on day 0 of AZD1222 vaccination. The J gene is TRBJ1-2, the V gene TRBV2; possibly TRBD1 for D (6 bases). This receptor was identified in an adult in good health. CDR3 nucleotide sequence: TGTGCCAGTCATCAGGGGCTGGACTATGGCTACACCTTC. Translated: CASHQGLDYGYTF.